A single sample is the source of the 11 T cell receptor beta chains below, sequenced in a study of neurological immune-mediated disorders. TCRdb reanalysed the 5' RACE reads using MiXCR and keeps one entry per CDR3 protein. The sample includes about 52,000 distinct CDR3 sequences, roughly 4% of them seen just once. Sequencing input: PBMCs. These receptors all stem from a man aged 30-40 years with multiple sclerosis.

In this sample, this clonotype turned up a few times. The chain couples TRBV5-1 to TRBJ1-2; D unclear. Germline V gives CDR1 SGHRS, CDR2 YFSETQ. CDR3 length: 13 residues. Trimming took off 0 bases at V and 13 bases at J, with 16 bases between the two ends. This CDR3 reads CASSLASDPGGTF. DNA of the CDR3: TGCGCCAGCAGCTTGGCGTCAGACCCTGGAGGCACCTTC. Full variable domain (remainder filled in from reference TRBV5-1 and TRBJ1-2): KAGVTQTPRYLIKTRGQQVTLSCSPISGHRSVSWYQQTPGQGLQFLFEYFSETQRNKGNFPGRFSGRQFSNSRSEMNVSTLELGDSALYLCASSLASDPGGTFGSGTRLTVV.

This clonotype has ten or more counts. V and J are TRBV28 and TRBJ1-4; D is possibly TRBD1 (5 bases). CDR3 length: 13 amino acids. Deletions cut 10 bases from V and 6 bases from J, with 15 bases between. CDR1 is MDHEN, CDR2 SYDVKM, per germline. Written as DNA, the CDR3 is TGTGCCACCAGCTTGGACATTGATGAAAAACTGTTTTTT. Translated, it gives CATSLDIDEKLFF.

This clonotype turned up a few times. This is likely a read error, given that the CDR3 carries no conserved phenylalanine or tryptophan at its end. This chain links TRBV4-1 with TRBJ2-3; D unresolved. Germline V gene lookup returns CDR1 MGHRA and CDR2 YSYEKL. V gave up 0 bases and J gave up 2 bases, with 3 bases separating them. CDR3 size: 13 residues. In DNA, the CDR3 is TGCGCCAGCAGCCAAGAACCCACAGATACGCAGTATAAT. Its protein product is CASSQEPTDTQYN.

This clonotype was detected ten times or more. The gene calls are TRBV5-1 and TRBJ2-7; D tentatively fits TRBD1 or TRBD2 (5 bases each). This CDR3 comprises 14 residues. The ends were cut back, 4 bases at V and 7 bases at J, with 18 bases in the middle. The germline gives CDR1 SGHRS, CDR2 YFSETQ. For the CDR3, the DNA is TGCGCCAGCAGCGAGGGGACGGACCCAGGGGAGCAGTACTTC. This translates into CASSEGTDPGEQYF.

This clonotype was seen repeatedly, ten times or more. The CDR3 DNA follows: TGTGCCAGCAGCTCAACTGGGGGCTTCTCCTACAATGAGCAGTTCTTC. Its translation is CASSSTGGFSYNEQFF. This chain joins TRBV7-9 and TRBJ2-1; D is possibly TRBD1 (6 bases). The V end lost 4 bases, the J end lost 0 bases, and 13 bases lay between the germline ends. CDR3 length equals 16 residues. Germline V lookup: CDR1 SEHNR, CDR2 FQNEAQ (reference sequence).

This clonotype was seen many times. The J gene is TRBJ2-1, the V gene TRBV9, with D perhaps assigned TRBD1 or TRBD2 (5 bases each). V was shortened by 0 bases and J by 5 bases, with 12 bases between the two germline ends. The CDR3 has 15 amino acids. CDR1 is SGDLS, CDR2 YYNGEE, per germline. CDR3: CASSVAGRWDNEQFF. The CDR3 DNA reads as TGTGCCAGCAGCGTAGCGGGGCGGTGGGACAATGAGCAGTTCTTC.

This clonotype was picked up many times. This sequence joins TRBV7-9 and TRBJ1-1, with D perhaps matching TRBD1 (6 bases). V was clipped by 5 bases and J by 5 bases, with 21 bases between them. Germline assignment: CDR1 SEHNR and CDR2 FQNEAQ (reference sequence). The CDR3 totals 16 residues. CDR3 in DNA: TGTGCCAGCAGCAATAGCGGGACAAGGAGGGAGACTGAAGCTTTCTTT. This sequence encodes CASSNSGTRRETEAFF.

This clonotype has a count of ten or more. The J gene is TRBJ1-6, the V gene TRBV12-3 or TRBV12-4, with a tentative D call TRBD1 (6 bases). This CDR3 spans 14 amino acids. With 7 bases removed from V and 8 bases from J, the gap between germline ends came to 15 bases. CDR3 DNA sequence: TGTGCCAGCACCCTGTCAGGGGCGGATTCACCCCTCCACTTT. Protein: CASTLSGADSPLHF.

This clonotype was detected many times. The rearrangement joins TRBV3-1 to TRBJ2-3, with a possible D match to TRBD2 (7 bases). The germline V gene encodes CDR1 LGHDT and CDR2 YNNKEL (reference sequence). This CDR3 is built from 15 residues. V lost 1 base, J lost 4 bases, and 12 bases lay in between. CDR3 amino acids: CASSQAYGGPDTQYF. The CDR3 DNA reads as TGTGCCAGCAGCCAAGCTTACGGGGGGCCAGATACGCAGTATTTT.

This clonotype was recorded many times. The chain links TRBV6-1 to TRBJ2-7; 8 nucleotides line up with TRBD1. Germline values: CDR1 MNHNS, CDR2 SASEGT. V shed 4 bases and J 4 bases; nucleotides not matched to a gene: 9. The length of the CDR3 is 15 residues. CDR3 residues: CASSALGTGQYEQYF. The CDR3, as DNA: TGTGCCAGCAGTGCCTTAGGGACAGGACAATACGAGCAGTACTTC.

Ten or more counts support this clonotype. The rearrangement links TRBV7-2 to TRBJ1-1; D ambiguous. The V end was cut by 0 bases, the J end by 1 base, with 6 bases between. The CDR3 length is 14 residues. Germline V lookup: CDR1 SGHTA, CDR2 FQGNSA. The CDR3 coding sequence is TGTGCCAGCAGCTTAGCTGGCCGGAACACTGAAGCTTTCTTT. This translates into CASSLAGRNTEAFF.